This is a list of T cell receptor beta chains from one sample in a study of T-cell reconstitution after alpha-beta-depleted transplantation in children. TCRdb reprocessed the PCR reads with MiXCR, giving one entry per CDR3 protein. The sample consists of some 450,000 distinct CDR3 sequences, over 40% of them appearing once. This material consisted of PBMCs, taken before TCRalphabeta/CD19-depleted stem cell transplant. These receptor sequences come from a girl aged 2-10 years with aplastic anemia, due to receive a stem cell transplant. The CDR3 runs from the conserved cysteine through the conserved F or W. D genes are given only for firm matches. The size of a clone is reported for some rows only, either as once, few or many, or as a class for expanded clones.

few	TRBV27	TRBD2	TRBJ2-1	TGTGCCAGCAGTGCCAGACTAGCGGGAGGAAGAAATGAGCAGTTCTTC	CASSARLAGGRNEQFF
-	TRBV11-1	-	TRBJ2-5	TGTGCCAGCAGCAAAGACGTAGTGGAGACCCAGTACTTC	CASSKDVVETQYF
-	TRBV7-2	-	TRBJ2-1	TGTGCCAGCAGCTTAAACAGCCACAATGAGCAGTTCTTC	CASSLNSHNEQFF
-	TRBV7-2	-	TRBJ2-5	TGTGCCAGCAGCGCCGGGGCACGGGTGGAGACCCAGTACTTC	CASSAGARVETQYF
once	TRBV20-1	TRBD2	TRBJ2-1	TGCAGTGCTCTTGCCTCAGCGGGAGGGAGGAATGAGCAGTTCTTC	CSALASAGGRNEQFF
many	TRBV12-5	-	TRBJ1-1	TGTGCTAGTGGTCCGCATACAGGGTGGAAAGGAACTGAAGCTTTCTTT	CASGPHTGWKGTEAFF
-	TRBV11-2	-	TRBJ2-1	TGTGCCAGCAGCCGGGGGCATGCTATCGGCAATGAGCAGTTCTTC	CASSRGHAIGNEQFF
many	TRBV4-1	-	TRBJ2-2	TGCGCCAGCAGCCATGGCACCGGGGAGCTGTTTTTT	CASSHGTGELFF
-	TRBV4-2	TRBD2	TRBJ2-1	TGTGCCAGCAGCCCTGGGACTAGCGGGGGGGGTGGGCAGTTCTTC	CASSPGTSGGGGQFF
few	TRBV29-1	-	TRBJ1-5	TGCAGCGTTGTTTCGGGGGGCAATAGCAATCAGCCCCAGCATTTT	CSVVSGGNSNQPQHF
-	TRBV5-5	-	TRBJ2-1	TGTGCCAGCAGCCCCAGGGGAGACGGCGATGAGCAGTTCTTC	CASSPRGDGDEQFF
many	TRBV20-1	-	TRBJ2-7	TGCAGTGCTAGAGTGGGGTGGGGCCCCCGCGAGCAGTACTTC	CSARVGWGPREQYF
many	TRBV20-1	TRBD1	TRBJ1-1	TGCAGTGCTAGAGTCGTCGACAGGGTGAACACTGAAGCTTTCTTT	CSARVVDRVNTEAFF
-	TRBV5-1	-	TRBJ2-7	TGCGCCAGCAGCTTGACTGGGCTAGACTCTGGCCAGTACTTC	CASSLTGLDSGQYF
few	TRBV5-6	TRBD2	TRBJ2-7	TGTGCCAGCAGCTGGACTAGCGGGGCCTACGAGCAGTACTTC	CASSWTSGAYEQYF
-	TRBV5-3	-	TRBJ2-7	TGTGCCAGAAGCGGTGGAAAGGGTCATCGGCTATACGAGCAGTACTTC	CARSGGKGHRLYEQYF
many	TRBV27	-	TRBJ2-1	TGTGCCAGCAGTCTCACCGGACCCGTGAGCTCCTACAATGAGCAGTTCTTC	CASSLTGPVSSYNEQFF
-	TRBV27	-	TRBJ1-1	TGTGCCGCGGGATTGATGAACACTGAAGCTTTCTTT	CAAGLMNTEAFF
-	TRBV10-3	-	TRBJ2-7	TGTGCCATCAGTTGGCAAGGGGATTCCTACGAGCAGTACTTC	CAISWQGDSYEQYF
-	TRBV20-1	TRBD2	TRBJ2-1	TGCAGTGCTAGAGATCGTGGCCTAGCGGGAGTCAGCCTAATGAGGAATGAGCAGTTCTTC	CSARDRGLAGVSLMRNEQFF
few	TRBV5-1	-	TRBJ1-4	TGCGCCAGCAGCTTCGGACAGTCTAATGAAAAACTGTTTTTT	CASSFGQSNEKLFF